The T cell receptor beta chain described here comes from a study of T cells after yellow fever vaccination. General study results and limits: Any FACS-sorted repertoire could hold abundant clonotypes that contaminate it from the bulk population.

This clonotype was counted ten times or more. Its antigen is undetermined. V was cut by 0 bases and J by 1 base, with 12 bases left in between. This CDR3 has 16 residues. Germline V gives CDR1 SGHRS, CDR2 YFSETQ. They built TCR cDNA with 5'RACE template switching, a step that put in a universal primer site and UMIs. TCRdb ran MiXCR on the 5' RACE reads and lists one entry per CDR3 protein. In the table there are hundreds of thousands of distinct CDR3 sequences, 9% to 15% of which are singletons. The sequencing used PBMCs, collected on the day of the yellow fever booster vaccination. The TCR was taken from a young man who received the YFV17D yellow fever vaccine. V and J are TRBV5-1 and TRBJ2-3; possibly TRBD2 for D (6 bases). CDR3 sequence reads: CASSLAGGDGTDTQYF. CDR3 sequence (DNA): TGCGCCAGCAGCTTGGCCGGAGGGGACGGCACAGATACGCAGTATTTT. Looking up the rest from reference TRBV5-1 and TRBJ2-3 gives the full variable domain: KAGVTQTPRYLIKTRGQQVTLSCSPISGHRSVSWYQQTPGQGLQFLFEYFSETQRNKGNFPGRFSGRQFSNSRSEMNVSTLELGDSALYLCASSLAGGDGTDTQYFGPGTRLTVL.